These T cell receptor beta chains were read from a single sample in a study of blood T cell repertoires in COVID-19. Assay used: immunoSEQ multiplex PCR; TCRdb lists only in-frame clones, some missing. The data contain fewer than 200,000 clones, 82% of them seen just once; the ten biggest clones take up about 8.4%. Source material: peripheral blood. All receptors come from a woman between 65 and 79 years old with acute or convalescent COVID-19. Each CDR3 is given without its conserved first and last residue. A D gene is named only where the DNA matches it firmly.

>TRBJ1-6|.|TRBV7-2
ASSQNAGAANSPLH
>TRBJ1-3|TRBD1|TRBV7-8
ASSLKRINRGRNTIY
>TRBJ2-7|.|TRBV7-9
ASSLQERAYEQY
>TRBJ2-6|TRBD2|TRBV6-1
ASSESYRGDRAGANVLT
>TRBJ2-5|TRBD2|TRBV28
ASSFTSGGAETQY
>TRBJ2-7|.|TRBV29-1
SALKPQGSYEQY
>TRBJ1-6|TRBD1|TRBV5-1
ASSLGFGTENSPLH
>TRBJ2-2|TRBD1|TRBV4-3
ASSLQGQGGTGELF
>TRBJ2-5|TRBD2|TRBV9
ASSVGLAGGIETQY
>TRBJ1-5|TRBD1|TRBV27
ASSADRGSEQPQH
>TRBJ1-1|.|TRBV2
ASSGEANTEAF
>TRBJ2-7|TRBD2|TRBV28
ASSPGSSGGSSYEQY
>TRBJ1-1|.|TRBV4-1
ASSQDKEVMAEAF
>TRBJ1-4|.|TRBV6-1
ASSEGEVTLF
>TRBJ1-2|.|TRBV7-6
ASSPSGSLGARGYT
>TRBJ2-4|TRBD1|TRBV29-1
SARQGDIQY
>TRBJ2-2|TRBD2|TRBV4-3
ASSREAAGGRTGELF
>TRBJ1-6|TRBD1|TRBV7-9
ASSSDRVSPLH
>TRBJ2-1|TRBD1|TRBV24-1
ATSDTTGATDNEQF
>TRBJ2-5|TRBD2|TRBV7-8
ASSPGLAGVGETQY
>TRBJ2-3|TRBD1|TRBV5-1
ASSLVGTGADTQY
>TRBJ2-5|.|TRBV13
ASSLRGVGSQY
>TRBJ2-2|TRBD1|TRBV28
ASSTQGFGGELF
>TRBJ1-2|TRBD1|TRBV28
ASRRTGPNYGYT
>TRBJ1-6|.|TRBV6-5
ASTSGSNNSPLH
>TRBJ1-6|TRBD1|TRBV3-1/TRBV3-2
ASRQGYNSPLH
>TRBJ1-2|.|TRBV2
ASSVTETNYGYT
>TRBJ2-7|TRBD2|TRBV3-1/TRBV3-2
ASSPPLAGLPYEQY
>TRBJ2-1|TRBD2|TRBV28
ASSSSGVYNEQF
>TRBJ1-5|TRBD1|TRBV2
ASTSVGQRFSNQPQH
>TRBJ2-1|TRBD2|TRBV2
ASSAASGGTYNEQF
>TRBJ1-5|.|TRBV2
ASSAPPVSNQPQH
>TRBJ2-3|.|TRBV7-2
ASNPGTDTQY
>TRBJ2-3|.|TRBV5-8
ASRASGTPSTDTQY
>TRBJ2-7|TRBD1|TRBV25-1
ASSTLLTGTARLEQY
>TRBJ2-5|TRBD1|TRBV6-2/TRBV6-3
ASSYEVGQGVEGETQY
>TRBJ2-1|TRBD1|TRBV27
ASSLTGGVYNEQF
>TRBJ2-3|TRBD2|TRBV19
ASSMVLAGGPDTQY
>TRBJ1-3|.|TRBV24-1
ATSDVREALYSGNTIY
>TRBJ1-2|TRBD1|TRBV5-4
ASSLRQGDYGYT
>TRBJ2-7|TRBD1|TRBV7-2
ASSLARAGGKYEQY
>TRBJ1-2|TRBD1|TRBV7-2
ASSLSSQGAGGYT
>TRBJ2-5|.|TRBV3-1/TRBV3-2
ASSQDTRGETQY
>TRBJ1-6|.|TRBV27
ASSLSGGGLGSPLH
>TRBJ1-2|TRBD1|TRBV4-3
ASSRGQGNYGYT
>TRBJ2-7|TRBD1|TRBV28
ASSLLPAGGALEQY
>TRBJ2-2|.|TRBV7-2
ASSLARYTGELF
>TRBJ2-7|.|TRBV5-6
ASSLGSRAMGPGEQY
>TRBJ2-7|TRBD2|TRBV4-1
ASSLGGVGSYEQY
>TRBJ1-5|.|TRBV7-2
ASSFPGSNQPQH
>TRBJ2-2|TRBD2|TRBV30
AWRGSGSGTGELF
>TRBJ1-5|TRBD1|TRBV27
ASSRDRAGGQPQH
>TRBJ1-1|.|TRBV19
ASSMNRGRTEAF